This T cell receptor (beta chain) is drawn from a study of a mutant IDH1 vaccine in newly diagnosed glioma. Study context: Administration of eight vaccinations to patients took place in weeks 1, 3, 5, 7, 11, 15, 19, 23. Study results and caveats: Pseudoprogression seemed unrelated to changes in top peripheral T cell clonotypes.

Time point indicated: week 11, during vaccination. All doses held 300 ug of mutant IDH1 20-mer peptide, with topical imiquimod. TCRdb's table, derived via immunoSEQ multiplex PCR, lists solely in-frame clones and lacks some. The sample holds about 64,000 clones; less than 85% are singletons and the top ten take 8.5% to 9.5%. The germline V and J ends were trimmed by 6 bases and 0 bases, with 12 bases remaining between them. Germline assignment: CDR1 LNHDA and CDR2 SQIVND (reference sequence). This CDR3 spans 15 amino acids. In regard to this clone: Antigen unknown.

The material was PBMCs, obtained from a glioma patient whose treatment included an IDH1 peptide vaccine. This TCR came from a woman aged 45-65 years with glioma. This chain links TRBV19 with TRBJ1-5, with a possible D match to TRBD1 (5 bases). The CDR3: CASRREGDSNQPQHF. DNA for the CDR3: TGTGCCAGTAGAAGAGAAGGGGATAGCAATCAGCCCCAGCATTTT.